These T cell receptor beta chains were read from a single sample in a study of OX40 agonist ivuxolimab in advanced cancers. Sequencing was performed with immunoSEQ multiplex PCR; in TCRdb, only in-frame clones are kept and a portion is missing. This sample has 90,000 to 100,000 clones, with roughly four fifths found just once. The sample in question was CD4+ or CD8+ T cells sorted from blood, obtained in a trial of the OX40 agonist ivuxolimab. Source of these receptors: an adult with an advanced solid tumor such as melanoma, head and neck, liver or kidney cancer. Both conserved end residues are part of each CDR3. A D gene is named only where the DNA matches it firmly. Rows give clone size only sometimes, using once, few, many, or a class for an expanded clone.

clone_size	d_call	v_call	j_call	cdr3_aa	cdr3_nt
.	.	TRBV11-3	TRBJ2-1	CASSQAGTDNEQFF	TGTGCCAGCAGCCAAGCCGGGACGGACAATGAGCAGTTCTTC
.	.	TRBV10-3	TRBJ1-2	CAISESKGYYGYTF	TGTGCCATCAGTGAGTCGAAGGGGTACTATGGCTACACCTTC
.	.	TRBV5-4	TRBJ1-1	CASSSTPGSGAFF	TGTGCCAGCAGCTCGACGCCCGGATCTGGAGCTTTCTTT
.	TRBD1	TRBV28	TRBJ1-4	CASSPVGGGTNEKLFF	TGTGCCAGCAGTCCCGTAGGGGGCGGAACTAATGAAAAACTGTTTTTT
.	.	TRBV7-2	TRBJ1-6	CASSLAWSTTSNSPLHF	TGTGCCAGCAGCTTAGCGTGGAGCACAACGTCTAATTCACCCCTCCACTTT
once	.	TRBV12-2	TRBJ2-7	CASRLGSGTGYEQYF	TGTGCAAGTCGCTTAGGGAGCGGGACTGGGTACGAGCAGTACTTC
.	.	TRBV5-1	TRBJ2-5	CASSLVPRTRETQYF	TGCGCCAGCAGCTTGGTACCCCGGACCCGGGAGACCCAGTACTTC
.	TRBD1	TRBV11-3	TRBJ1-4	CASSRQTGLSTNEKLFF	TGTGCCAGCAGCCGTCAGACAGGGTTATCGACTAATGAAAAACTGTTTTTT
.	.	TRBV5-1	TRBJ1-1	CASSLEGTMNTEAFF	TGCGCCAGCAGCTTGGAAGGTACTATGAACACTGAAGCTTTCTTT
.	.	TRBV28	TRBJ1-4	CASSLWRTNEKLFF	TGTGCCAGCAGTTTGTGGAGAACTAATGAAAAACTGTTTTTT
.	TRBD2	TRBV2	TRBJ2-7	CASSVDGRDEQYF	TGTGCCAGCAGTGTGGACGGGAGGGACGAGCAGTACTTC
.	.	TRBV27	TRBJ1-2	CASGPFQDYGYTF	TGTGCCAGTGGGCCTTTCCAAGACTATGGCTACACCTTC
.	.	TRBV7-9	TRBJ2-3	CASSLLGHITDTQYF	TGTGCCAGCAGCTTATTGGGACACATCACAGATACGCAGTATTTT
.	.	TRBV19	TRBJ1-1	CASTLGGLNTEAFF	TGTGCCAGTACGCTGGGGGGTTTGAACACTGAAGCTTTCTTT
.	.	TRBV7-9	TRBJ1-2	CASSLDGTHYGYTF	TGTGCCAGCAGCTTAGATGGGACACATTATGGCTACACCTTC
.	.	TRBV4-2	TRBJ2-7	CASSQGQAYEQYF	TGTGCCAGCAGCCAAGGACAGGCCTACGAGCAGTACTTC
.	TRBD1	TRBV6-1	TRBJ1-1	CASSVRPDRAGTEAFF	TGTGCCAGCAGTGTGCGGCCAGACAGGGCGGGCACTGAAGCTTTCTTT
.	.	TRBV13	TRBJ1-1	CASSSPDLLQDTEAFF	TGTGCCAGCAGCTCCCCTGACCTTTTACAGGACACTGAAGCTTTCTTT
few	TRBD1	TRBV27	TRBJ2-1	CASSRSWDRRSNEQFF	TGTGCCAGCTCCCGTAGTTGGGACAGGCGGTCCAATGAGCAGTTCTTC
.	.	TRBV6-5	TRBJ2-3	CASSPSRPTDTQYF	TGTGCCAGCAGCCCCTCAAGGCCCACAGATACGCAGTATTTT
.	.	TRBV11-3	TRBJ2-3	CASSLALGTQYF	TGTGCCAGCAGCTTAGCCCTAGGTACGCAGTATTTT
.	.	TRBV7-6	TRBJ2-3	CASSLGVGTDTQYF	TGTGCCAGCAGCTTAGGGGTTGGCACAGATACGCAGTATTTT
.	.	TRBV5-4	TRBJ2-7	CASSLAAGSYEQYF	TGTGCCAGCAGCTTGGCGGCAGGATCCTACGAGCAGTACTTC
.	.	TRBV5-1	TRBJ1-1	CASSGGQSYTEAFF	TGCGCCAGCAGCGGAGGACAGTCTTACACTGAAGCTTTCTTT
.	.	TRBV6-5	TRBJ2-4	CASWGSTKNIQYF	TGTGCCAGCTGGGGGTCGACCAAAAACATTCAGTACTTC
.	.	TRBV6-5	TRBJ2-3	CASSYPPTDTQYF	TGTGCCAGCAGTTACCCCCCCACAGATACGCAGTATTTT
.	.	TRBV15	TRBJ2-5	CATSRDPGYQETQYF	TGTGCCACCAGCAGAGATCCAGGGTACCAAGAGACCCAGTACTTC
.	.	TRBV5-1	TRBJ2-7	CASSLGRKIYEQYF	TGCGCCAGCAGCTTGGGACGGAAGATCTACGAGCAGTACTTC
.	.	TRBV28	TRBJ2-7	CASRSSGTGTYEQYF	TGTGCCAGCAGATCTTCCGGGACTGGGACCTACGAGCAGTACTTC
once	TRBD1	TRBV5-1	TRBJ1-4	CASSSPTGREIDEKLFF	TGCGCCAGCAGCTCACCGACAGGGCGGGAGATTGATGAAAAACTGTTTTTT
.	TRBD1	TRBV28	TRBJ1-2	CASSLEHRGANYGYTF	TGTGCCAGCAGTTTAGAACACAGGGGGGCTAACTATGGCTACACCTTC
.	.	TRBV5-4	TRBJ2-3	CASSPLRYF	TGTGCCAGCAGCCCCTTGCGGTATTTT
.	.	TRBV7-6	TRBJ2-5	CASSLLTGQETQYF	TGTGCCAGCAGCCTATTAACTGGCCAAGAGACCCAGTACTTC
.	TRBD1	TRBV5-6	TRBJ1-2	CASSGTVTNYGYTF	TGTGCCAGCAGCGGGACAGTCACTAACTATGGCTACACCTTC
.	.	TRBV6-5	TRBJ2-1	CASSYSYRVGRNEQFF	TGTGCCAGCAGTTACTCGTACCGGGTGGGGCGGAATGAGCAGTTCTTC
.	.	TRBV6-5	TRBJ1-3	CASKDGGSSGNTIYF	TGTGCCAGCAAGGACGGGGGATCCTCTGGAAACACCATATATTTT
few	.	TRBV28	TRBJ1-5	CASRTDQPQHF	TGTGCCAGCAGAACAGATCAGCCCCAGCATTTT
.	.	TRBV28	TRBJ2-7	CASSPGDTRFYEQYF	TGTGCCAGCAGTCCTGGGGACACCCGCTTCTACGAGCAGTACTTC
.	.	TRBV6-4	TRBJ2-3	CASSKNPGDTQYF	TGTGCCAGCAGTAAAAACCCGGGGGATACGCAGTATTTT
.	TRBD1	TRBV29-1	TRBJ1-1	CSVTNRGPNTEAFF	TGCAGCGTCACAAACAGGGGGCCTAACACTGAAGCTTTCTTT
.	TRBD1	TRBV7-8	TRBJ1-5	CASGQGRNQPQHF	TGTGCCTCGGGACAGGGGAGGAATCAGCCCCAGCATTTT
few	TRBD1	TRBV2	TRBJ1-4	CASSDPGQINEKLFF	TGTGCCAGCAGTGACCCGGGACAGATTAATGAAAAACTGTTTTTT
.	.	TRBV5-6	TRBJ2-5	CATYLEGGVETQYF	TGTGCCACCTACCTGGAGGGCGGCGTGGAGACCCAGTACTTC
.	TRBD1	TRBV5-8	TRBJ2-7	CASSTRGTGRDSSHEQYF	TGTGCCAGCAGCACCCGGGGGACAGGGCGTGACAGTTCCCACGAGCAGTACTTC
.	.	TRBV7-6	TRBJ2-5	CASARGRQETQYF	TGTGCCAGCGCAAGGGGTCGCCAAGAGACCCAGTACTTC
.	.	TRBV7-6	TRBJ2-5	CASTRTAQETQYF	TGTGCCAGCACCAGGACAGCTCAAGAGACCCAGTACTTC